This passage covers 11 T cell receptor beta chains from one sample sequenced in a study of OX40 agonist ivuxolimab in advanced cancers. Measured with immunoSEQ multiplex PCR; TCRdb has only the in-frame clones, and not every one. The sample consists of tens of thousands of clones, about 91% of them appearing once. This sample comprised CD4+ or CD8+ T cells sorted from blood, obtained in a trial of the OX40 agonist ivuxolimab. These receptor sequences come from an adult with an advanced solid tumor such as melanoma, head and neck, liver or kidney cancer.

The V gene is TRBV19, the J gene TRBJ2-3; weak D call: TRBD2 (6 bases). This CDR3 has 15 residues. Trimming took off 5 bases at V and 3 bases at J, with 15 bases between the two ends. Germline loops: CDR1 LNHDA, CDR2 SQIVND (reference sequence). Here the CDR3 DNA reads TGTGCCAGTAGTGATAGTGGGGGGTTTACAGATACGCAGTATTTT. Its protein is CASSDSGGFTDTQYF.

The genes are TRBV4-1 and TRBJ2-2, with 10 bases identical to TRBD1. Trimming cost V 3 bases and J 3 bases; bases outside gene matches: 1. Germline lookup yields CDR1 MGHRA and CDR2 YSYEKL. This CDR3 has 15 residues. The CDR3 loop is CASSQGTGDTGELFF. In nucleotides, the CDR3 is TGCGCCAGCAGCCAGGGGACAGGGGACACCGGGGAGCTGTTTTTT.

The rearrangement joins TRBV11-3 to TRBJ1-1, with 8 bases identical to TRBD1. The CDR3 runs to 14 residues. Germline lookup yields CDR1 SGHNT and CDR2 YENEEA. V was pared by 3 bases and J by 1 base, with 1 base of the junction left unmatched. For the CDR3, the DNA is TGTGCCAGCAGCTTGGGGACAGGGAACACTGAAGCTTTCTTT. It specifies CASSLGTGNTEAFF.

The chain couples TRBV14 to TRBJ2-6, with D hard to call. V shed 4 bases and J shed 2 bases, with 6 bases lying between them. The CDR3 sequence is 14 residues long. Germline V gene lookup returns CDR1 SGHDN and CDR2 FVKESK. The CDR3 bases are TGTGCCAGCAGCCTTCTTACTGGGGCCAACGTCCTGACTTTC. Protein sequence: CASSLLTGANVLTF.

V gene TRBV5-1 combines with J gene TRBJ1-2; D is unclear. Germline values: CDR1 SGHRS, CDR2 YFSETQ. Between the trimmed V and J ends, which lost 5 bases and 4 bases, there was a span of 9 bases. The CDR3 contains 12 residues. The CDR3 coding sequence is TGCGCCAGCAGTCCGGAGGTCTATGGCTACACCTTC. Translating it yields CASSPEVYGYTF. The whole variable domain, filled in from reference TRBV5-1 and TRBJ1-2, reads KAGVTQTPRYLIKTRGQQVTLSCSPISGHRSVSWYQQTPGQGLQFLFEYFSETQRNKGNFPGRFSGRQFSNSRSEMNVSTLELGDSALYLCASSPEVYGYTFGSGTRLTVV.

The chain links TRBV6-1 to TRBJ1-1, with a tentative D call TRBD1 (6 bases). Germline lookup yields CDR1 MNHNS and CDR2 SASEGT. The CDR3 contains 15 residues. Trimming took off 6 bases at V and 4 bases at J, with 18 bases between the two ends. The CDR3 DNA reads TGTGCCAGCAGCCCAGAGAGACAGGACCCCACTGAAGCTTTCTTT. It is translated as CASSPERQDPTEAFF.

The chain carries TRBV4-1 and TRBJ1-5; TRBD1 aligns across 7 bases. The CDR3 loop spans 17 amino acids. Germline CDR1 is MGHRA and CDR2 is YSYEKL. Trimming at V came to 6 bases and at J to 3 bases, leaving 14 bases not matched to a gene. CDR3 nucleotides: TGCGCCAGCAGTCCCGATCCGGGACAGAGTTACAATCAGCCCCAGCATTTT. It codes for CASSPDPGQSYNQPQHF.

This chain uses TRBV5-4 with TRBJ2-2, with TRBD1 identical over 7 bases. CDR1 SGHNT and CDR2 YYREEE come from the germline V gene (reference sequence). The CDR3 length is 15 residues. Trimming cost V 0 bases and J 3 bases; bases outside gene matches: 2. The CDR3 sequence: CASSLARGHTGELFF. Written as DNA, the CDR3 is TGTGCCAGCAGCTTGGCTAGGGGGCACACCGGGGAGCTGTTTTTT.

The chain joins TRBV10-3 to TRBJ1-4, with D possibly being TRBD1 (6 bases). V lost 5 bases and J lost 2, with 9 bases in between. The V gene's germline CDR1 is ENHRY and CDR2 SYGVKD. The CDR3 length is 14 residues. DNA for the CDR3: TGTGCCATCAGTCAGGGGACGACTAATGAAAAACTGTTTTTT. Protein: CAISQGTTNEKLFF.

This sequence joins TRBV2 and TRBJ1-6; a possible D gene is TRBD1 (5 bases). Germline V gene sequence: CDR1 SNHLY, CDR2 FYNNEI. V was trimmed by 5 bases and J by 5 bases, leaving 16 bases between them. This CDR3 has 16 residues. The CDR3 reads CASSRGEPMNNSPLHF. CDR3 DNA sequence: TGTGCCAGCAGTCGAGGGGAGCCGATGAATAATTCACCCCTCCACTTT.

CDR3 protein: CASSSDISYEQYF. Written as DNA, the CDR3 is TGTGCCAGCAGTTCGGACATTTCCTACGAGCAGTACTTC. This chain uses TRBV6-5 with TRBJ2-7, with a tentative D call TRBD1 (5 bases). The CDR3 is 13 amino acids. V was cut by 4 bases and J by 1 base, with 8 bases left in between. Germline lookup yields CDR1 MNHEY and CDR2 SVGAGI.